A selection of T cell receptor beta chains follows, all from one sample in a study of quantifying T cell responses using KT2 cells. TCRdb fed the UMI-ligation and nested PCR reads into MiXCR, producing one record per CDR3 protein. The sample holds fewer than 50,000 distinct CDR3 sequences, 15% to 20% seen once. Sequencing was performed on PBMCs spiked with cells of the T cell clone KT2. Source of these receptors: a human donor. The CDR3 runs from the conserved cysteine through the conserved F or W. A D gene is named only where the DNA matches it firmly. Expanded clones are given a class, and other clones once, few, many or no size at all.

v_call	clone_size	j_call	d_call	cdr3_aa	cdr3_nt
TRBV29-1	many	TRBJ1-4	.	CSVEVMATGEKLFF	TGCAGCGTTGAAGTGATGGCAACGGGAGAAAAACTGTTTTTT
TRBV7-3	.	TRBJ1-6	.	CASSLRQSNSPLHF	TGTGCCAGCAGCCTGCGGCAGAGTAATTCACCCCTCCACTTT
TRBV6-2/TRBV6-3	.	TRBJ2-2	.	CASKDTGELFF	TGTGCCAGCAAGGACACCGGGGAGCTGTTTTTT
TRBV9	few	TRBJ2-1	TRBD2	CASSGGSGAYNEQFF	TGTGCCAGCAGCGGGGGGAGCGGGGCCTACAATGAGCAGTTCTTC
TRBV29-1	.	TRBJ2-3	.	CSAGQTSSTDTQYF	TGCAGCGCAGGACAGACTTCTAGCACAGATACGCAGTATTTT
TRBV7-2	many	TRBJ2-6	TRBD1	CASTGQVLSGANVLTF	TGTGCCAGCACGGGACAGGTCCTCTCTGGGGCCAACGTCCTGACTTTC
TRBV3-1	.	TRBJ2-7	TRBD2	CASSQGSGGFYEQYF	TGTGCCAGCAGCCAGGGTAGCGGGGGATTCTACGAGCAGTACTTC
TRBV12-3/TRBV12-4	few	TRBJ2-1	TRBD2	CASSRGGSVNEQFF	TGTGCCAGCAGTCGGGGCGGGAGTGTTAATGAGCAGTTCTTC
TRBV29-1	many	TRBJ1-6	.	CSVGLQGDSPLHF	TGCAGCGTTGGTTTACAGGGTGATTCACCCCTCCACTTT
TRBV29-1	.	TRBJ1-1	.	CSAGRGEAFF	TGCAGCGCTGGGCGGGGGGAAGCTTTCTTT
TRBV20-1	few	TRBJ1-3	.	CSASIGTSGNTIYF	TGCAGTGCTAGCATAGGCACCTCTGGAAACACCATATATTTT
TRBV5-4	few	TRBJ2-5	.	CASSLLSPGLRETQYF	TGTGCCAGCAGCCTACTTTCCCCCGGGCTTCGAGAGACCCAGTACTTC
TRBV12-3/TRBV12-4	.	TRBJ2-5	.	CASSLVAGKETQYF	TGTGCCAGCAGTTTAGTTGCCGGGAAGGAGACCCAGTACTTC
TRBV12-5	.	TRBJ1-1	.	CASGPLVSNTEAFF	TGTGCTAGTGGTCCCCTGGTTTCTAACACTGAAGCTTTCTTT
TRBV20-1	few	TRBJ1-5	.	CSARAGGGGSNQPQHF	TGCAGTGCTAGAGCAGGTGGAGGGGGTAGCAATCAGCCCCAGCATTTT
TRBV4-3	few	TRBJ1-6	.	CASSQDSSPLHF	TGCGCCAGCAGCCAAGACAGTTCCCCCCTCCACTTT
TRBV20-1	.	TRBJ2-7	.	CSASHTGQDYEQYF	TGCAGTGCTAGTCATACTGGTCAGGACTACGAGCAGTACTTC
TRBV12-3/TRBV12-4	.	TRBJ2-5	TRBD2	CASSLLSGRAMETQYF	TGTGCCAGCAGTTTGCTTAGCGGGAGGGCGATGGAGACCCAGTACTTC
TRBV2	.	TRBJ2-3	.	CASRDDRTDTQYF	TGTGCCAGCAGAGACGACCGCACAGATACGCAGTATTTT
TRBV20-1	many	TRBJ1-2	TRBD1	CSAPGQHYGYTF	TGCAGTGCGCCGGGACAGCACTATGGCTACACCTTC
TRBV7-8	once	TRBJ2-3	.	CASSLYAGFTDTQYF	TGTGCCAGCAGCTTATATGCGGGATTCACAGATACGCAGTATTTT
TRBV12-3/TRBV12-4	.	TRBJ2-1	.	CASSLPGTGVYNEQFF	TGTGCCAGCAGTTTACCTGGGACGGGCGTCTACAATGAGCAGTTCTTC
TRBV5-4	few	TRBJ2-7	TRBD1	CASSLDRGLEQYF	TGTGCCAGCAGCTTGGACAGGGGGCTTGAGCAGTACTTC
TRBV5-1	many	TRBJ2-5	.	CASTQGSVETQYF	TGCGCCAGCACTCAGGGGTCGGTGGAGACCCAGTACTTC
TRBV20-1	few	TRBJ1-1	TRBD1	CSARVGRGGQGYPEAFF	TGCAGTGCTAGAGTAGGTCGCGGGGGACAGGGTTATCCTGAAGCTTTCTTT
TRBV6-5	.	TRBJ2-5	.	CASSYAAQETQYF	TGTGCCAGCAGTTACGCTGCCCAAGAGACCCAGTACTTC
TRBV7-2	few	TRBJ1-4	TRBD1	CASSLFIEEGARPNEKLFF	TGTGCCAGCAGCTTATTTATTGAAGAGGGGGCGCGGCCTAATGAAAAACTGTTTTTT
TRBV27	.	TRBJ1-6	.	CASSHGDSNLHF	TGTGCCAGCAGTCACGGAGATTCGAACCTCCACTTT
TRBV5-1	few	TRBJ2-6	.	CASSLDFSGANVLTF	TGCGCCAGCAGCTTGGACTTCTCTGGGGCCAACGTCCTGACTTTC
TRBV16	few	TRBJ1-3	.	CASSPSGTSGNTIYF	TGTGCCAGCAGCCCCTCGGGGACATCTGGAAACACCATATATTTT
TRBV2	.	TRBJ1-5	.	CASSESGNDQPQHF	TGTGCCAGCAGTGAATCAGGGAACGACCAGCCCCAGCATTTT
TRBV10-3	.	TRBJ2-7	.	CAISESRGNYEQYF	TGTGCCATCAGTGAGTCGAGAGGGAACTACGAGCAGTACTTC
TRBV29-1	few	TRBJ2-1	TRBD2	CSGRTSGGPSSYNEQFF	TGCAGCGGGCGGACTAGCGGGGGGCCTAGCTCCTACAATGAGCAGTTCTTC
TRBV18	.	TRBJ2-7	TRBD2	CASSPPGLVAGEQYF	TGTGCCAGCTCACCACCGGGACTAGTAGCTGGGGAGCAGTACTTC
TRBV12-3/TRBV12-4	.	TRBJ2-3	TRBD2	CASSSHLAGGLATDTQYF	TGTGCCAGCAGTTCCCACTTAGCGGGGGGGCTTGCCACAGATACGCAGTATTTT
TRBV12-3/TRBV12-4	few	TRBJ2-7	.	CASSQFYEQYF	TGTGCCAGCAGCCAATTCTACGAGCAGTACTTC
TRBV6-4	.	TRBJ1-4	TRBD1	CASSEDRATNEKLFF	TGTGCCAGCAGTGAGGACAGGGCAACTAATGAAAAACTGTTTTTT
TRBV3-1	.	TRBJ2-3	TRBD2	CASRGLAGSTDTQYF	TGTGCCAGCAGGGGACTAGCGGGGAGCACAGATACGCAGTATTTT
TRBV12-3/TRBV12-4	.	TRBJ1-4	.	CASSFDFQTNEKLFF	TGTGCCAGCAGTTTCGACTTCCAGACTAATGAAAAACTGTTTTTT
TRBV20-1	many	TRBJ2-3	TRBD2	CSASPLLAGGGGDTQYF	TGCAGTGCTAGCCCCCTACTAGCGGGAGGGGGGGGAGATACGCAGTATTTT
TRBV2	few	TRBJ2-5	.	CASSTHGGETQYF	TGTGCCAGCAGTACCCACGGTGGTGAGACCCAGTACTTC
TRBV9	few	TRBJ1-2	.	CASSAYQQDLYGYTF	TGTGCCAGCAGCGCTTACCAACAGGACCTCTATGGCTACACCTTC
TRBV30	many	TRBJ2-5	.	CAWIRPPVSTQYF	TGTGCCTGGATAAGACCACCTGTTTCGACCCAGTACTTC